One T cell receptor beta chain is described in this entry. This clone has a single count. No antigen is known for it. No per-base quality is available; no much larger clone lies one base away. The immunoSEQ Assay, a bias-controlled multiplex PCR, was used to amplify TCRbeta CDR3 regions from genomic DNA. On the study's bioinformatics: Within the assay, amplification of reference gene primers was used to estimate how many nucleated cells each sample contained. To quantify the absolute abundance of each unique TCRbeta CDR3 rearrangement, sequence reads were collapsed and filtered. For each sample, productive Simpson clonality was calculated as the square root of Simpson's diversity index across productive rearrangements. Not all clones reach the TCRdb copy of this immuneACCESS table, which keeps in-frame sequences only. Checked studies attribute under half of the gap to unresolved V genes and leave the rest unexplained. V, J and clone size are taken as reported in that table, and D and trimming were inferred from the DNA itself. Counted in this sample were some 97,000 clones; around nine tenths of them appeared once. The top ten clones comprise about 1.7% of the sample.

The collaborating institutions used their own protocols to collect whole blood in K2EDTA tubes. For TCRbeta analysis, collaborators shipped samples as frozen whole blood, isolated PBMCs, or DNA extracted from either of those sample types. The data belong to a study of blood T cell repertoires in COVID-19 (dated by TCRdb to about 2020). Context from the whole study: Samples from collaborators originated in the United States, Italy and Spain and spanned both the acute and convalescent phases of COVID-19. Sample metadata almost always included a de-identified subject ID, COVID-19 status, age in years and sex. Where available, HLA class I and class II types were obtained from metadata supplied by the sample provider rather than from assay-based typing. The prospective study material was composed of cDNA or gDNA derived from T cells, B-cell-depleted T cells, or PBMCs. The repertoires were released in a freely available public database intended as a resource for research on the immune response to SARS-CoV-2. The samples were drawn from the first 160 participants of the ongoing ImmuneRACE study and from 950 to 1,500 subjects provided by 6 global collaborators. Subjects who had been exposed to COVID-19, were actively infected with it, or had recovered from it provided the deeply sampled blood TCRbeta repertoires that made up the dataset. Findings and caveats that apply to the study as a whole: How much clinical and demographic metadata was included differed by source and by participant, and the metadata was provided uncurated.

Reading from cysteine to phenylalanine, the CDR3 counts 16 amino acids. The read is trimmed to its CDR3 DNA, 48 bases read in frame from base 1. Per the germline V gene (reference sequence), LGHDT is the CDR1 and YNNKEL is the CDR2. The germline V and J ends show losses of 7 bases and 0 bases respectively, and no gene match explains 8 bases of the junction. The chain was built from TRBV3-1 (or the pseudogene TRBV3-2) and TRBJ1-2, and TRBD1 matches 10 of the central bases. This TCR was recovered from a man between 60 and 70 years old with acute or convalescent COVID-19. Sequences were obtained from peripheral blood. The CDR3 protein sequence reads: CASNALGTGANYGYTF. The DNA reads as follows: TGTGCCAGCAACGCCCTAGGGACAGGGGCTAACTATGGCTACACCTTC.